Listed below are T cell receptor beta chains from one sample, sequenced in a study of blood T cell repertoires in COVID-19. Clones were read by immunoSEQ multiplex PCR, and TCRdb kept only the in-frame ones, dropping some. The sample has over 150,000 clones; approximately 85% are singletons. The sample taken for sequencing was PBMCs or T cells enriched from blood (not recorded which). These receptors were taken from a man aged 40-49 years who had recovered from COVID-19. Each CDR3 is given with its conserved first and last residue. A D gene is named only where the DNA matches it firmly. The size field is filled for only some rows; it gives once, few, many or a size class.

once,TRBV28,.,TRBJ1-5,CASSFLAVRDYYSNQPQHF,TGTGCCAGCAGTTTCCTCGCGGTCAGGGACTACTATAGCAATCAGCCCCAGCATTTT
.,TRBV6-5,TRBD1,TRBJ2-5,CASTLDRGRETQYF,TGTGCCAGCACTCTGGACAGGGGTCGAGAGACCCAGTACTTC
.,TRBV7-2,TRBD2,TRBJ2-7,CASSLLWGGSSYEQYF,TGTGCCAGCAGCCTCCTGTGGGGAGGGAGCTCCTACGAGCAGTACTTC
.,TRBV5-1,TRBD2,TRBJ2-3,CASSPGLAGGPDTQYF,TGCGCCAGCAGCCCCGGGTTAGCGGGAGGGCCGGATACGCAGTATTTT
.,TRBV25-1,.,TRBJ2-5,CASSDRGLRNQETQYF,TGTGCCAGCAGTGACCGGGGACTCAGGAACCAAGAGACCCAGTACTTC
.,TRBV9,.,TRBJ2-1,CASSLQGVLGDEQFF,TGTGCCAGCAGCTTACAGGGCGTCCTGGGGGATGAGCAGTTCTTC
.,TRBV19,TRBD1,TRBJ1-4,CASSSRQGNEKLFF,TGTGCCAGTAGTAGCCGACAGGGTAATGAAAAACTGTTTTTT
.,TRBV18,.,TRBJ1-2,CASSPPVGAEGYTF,TGTGCCAGCTCACCACCGGTTGGGGCAGAAGGCTACACCTTC
.,TRBV28,.,TRBJ2-5,CASTEGEETQYF,TGTGCCAGCACTGAGGGAGAGGAGACCCAGTACTTC
few,TRBV27,.,TRBJ1-5,CASSFRDTQPQHF,TGTGCCAGCAGTTTCCGGGACACACAGCCCCAGCATTTT
.,TRBV6-5,TRBD1,TRBJ1-1,CASSYQGADTEAFF,TGTGCCAGCAGTTACCAGGGGGCTGACACTGAAGCTTTCTTT
.,TRBV4-1,.,TRBJ1-5,CASSLSGTPSNQPQHF,TGCGCCAGCAGCCTTTCAGGGACACCAAGCAATCAGCCCCAGCATTTT
.,TRBV11-2,.,TRBJ2-7,CASSINTGSDEQYF,TGTGCCAGCAGCATAAATACAGGGTCCGACGAGCAGTACTTC
.,TRBV7-8,TRBD1,TRBJ1-3,CASSLGAGGGNTIYF,TGTGCCAGCAGCTTAGGGGCAGGGGGGGGAAACACCATATATTTT